This is a list of T cell receptor beta chains from one sample in a study of CD8 T cells in ankylosing spondylitis. One entry per CDR3 protein, called by TCRdb with MiXCR from the 5' RACE reads. Of around 770,000 distinct CDR3 sequences in the sample, around 20% were seen once. Sequenced input: blood, either unsorted or a sorted T cell fraction (not recorded which). The receptors here all came from a male donor with ankylosing spondylitis. Each CDR3 is given with its conserved first and last residue. A D gene is named only where the DNA matches it firmly. The size entry is marked missing in some rows and otherwise reads once, few, many or a size class.

j_call v_call clone_size d_call cdr3_length cdr3_aa cdr3_nt
TRBJ1-1 TRBV12-3/TRBV12-4 . . 14 CASSSGHHRFQAFF TGTGCCAGCAGTTCTGGCCATCATCGTTTTCAAGCTTTCTTT
TRBJ2-1 TRBV6-1 . . 18 CASRNDRVSRLGYNEQFF TGTGCCAGCAGGAACGACAGAGTCTCCCGTCTCGGCTACAATGAGCAGTTCTTC
TRBJ1-6 TRBV4-2 many TRBD1 14 CASSPTGDDSPLHF TGTGCCAGCAGTCCAACAGGGGACGATTCACCCCTCCACTTT
TRBJ2-1 TRBV29-1 few TRBD2 15 CSVEELAGGYNEQFF TGCAGCGTTGAAGAACTAGCGGGAGGGTACAATGAGCAGTTCTTC
TRBJ2-5 TRBV7-9 . . 15 CASSLAGPVGETQYF TGTGCCAGCAGCTTAGCAGGGCCCGTAGGAGAGACCCAGTACTTC
TRBJ1-2 TRBV5-1 few . 15 CASSLEGLANYGYTF TGCGCCAGCAGCTTGGAGGGTTTGGCTAACTATGGCTACACCTTC
TRBJ2-1 TRBV4-1 many . 17 CASSQGETSKGGNEQFF TGCGCCAGCAGCCAGGGGGAGACTAGTAAAGGGGGGAATGAGCAGTTCTTC
TRBJ1-1 TRBV3-1 . . 14 CASSHGVGVSEAFF TGTGCCAGCAGCCACGGGGTTGGGGTCTCTGAAGCTTTCTTT
TRBJ2-7 TRBV27 . . 16 CASQGGGSGGRYEQYF TGTGCCAGCCAAGGGGGTGGTAGTGGGGGGCGCTACGAGCAGTACTTC
TRBJ1-1 TRBV11-3 few . 13 CASSFAPYTEAFF TGTGCCAGCAGCTTCGCACCTTACACTGAAGCTTTCTTT
TRBJ2-2 TRBV12-3/TRBV12-4 many . 17 CASSLGSGRAVTGELFF TGTGCCAGCAGTTTAGGTTCCGGCAGGGCGGTCACCGGGGAGCTGTTTTTT
TRBJ2-1 TRBV29-1 . TRBD2 14 CSVLPSGSGNEQFF TGCAGCGTTCTCCCCAGCGGGAGTGGCAATGAGCAGTTCTTC
TRBJ2-3 TRBV12-3/TRBV12-4 few . 14 CASIARQVPDTQYF TGTGCCAGCATTGCCCGACAAGTCCCAGATACGCAGTATTTT
TRBJ2-3 TRBV5-5 . . 16 CASSLSSYRPTDTQYF TGTGCCAGCAGCTTGTCCTCCTACCGCCCCACAGATACGCAGTATTTT
TRBJ2-5 TRBV29-1 few TRBD1 12 CSVTGTDATQYF TGCAGCGTTACCGGGACAGATGCGACCCAGTACTTC
TRBJ1-5 TRBV28 few . 12 CASRTGALAQHF TGTGCCAGCAGAACGGGGGCCTTGGCCCAGCATTTT
TRBJ2-5 TRBV7-9 . . 15 CASSLVAGPQETQYF TGTGCCAGCAGCTTAGTCGCGGGACCGCAAGAGACCCAGTACTTC
TRBJ1-2 TRBV2 few . 13 CASSGRGPYGYTF TGTGCCAGCAGCGGCAGGGGACCCTATGGCTACACCTTC
TRBJ1-1 TRBV25-1 . TRBD1 15 CASRGRGIKNTEAFF TGTGCCAGCAGGGGCAGGGGGATCAAGAACACTGAAGCTTTCTTT
TRBJ1-6 TRBV4-2 few . 15 CASSQEGNRNSPLHF TGTGCCAGCAGCCAAGAAGGTAACAGAAATTCACCCCTCCACTTT
TRBJ1-4 TRBV12-3/TRBV12-4 . TRBD1 15 CASSSSGGLKEKLFF TGTGCCAGCAGTTCCTCAGGGGGTCTGAAGGAAAAACTGTTTTTT
TRBJ1-2 TRBV5-6 few . 13 CASRGTANYGYTF TGTGCCAGCCGGGGGACGGCTAACTATGGCTACACCTTC
TRBJ1-1 TRBV4-1 few . 16 CASSQDGGGPNTEAFF TGCGCCAGCAGCCAAGATGGGGGGGGCCCGAACACTGAAGCTTTCTTT
TRBJ2-2 TRBV5-5 . TRBD2 17 CASSYDLAGANTGELFF TGTGCCAGCAGCTACGACTTAGCGGGAGCGAACACCGGGGAGCTGTTTTTT
TRBJ2-4 TRBV27 . TRBD1 15 CATAYRQGAIYIQYF TGTGCCACCGCGTATCGCCAGGGGGCTATCTACATTCAGTACTTC
TRBJ1-5 TRBV18 . . 13 CASSPLGAEAQHF TGTGCCAGCTCACCACTAGGTGCAGAAGCCCAGCATTTT
TRBJ1-6 TRBV20-1 few . 14 CSASAGSYNSPLHF TGCAGTGCTAGTGCCGGTTCCTATAATTCACCCCTCCACTTT
TRBJ2-3 TRBV18 few . 11 CASSYVTEQYF TGTGCCAGCTCATATGTGACGGAGCAGTATTTT
TRBJ1-2 TRBV3-1 . . 13 CASIQVRHTGYTF TGTGCCAGCATCCAAGTAAGGCACACAGGCTACACCTTC
TRBJ1-5 TRBV3-1 . . 16 CASSLSQGGGKQPQHF TGTGCCAGCAGCCTATCGCAAGGGGGGGGAAAACAGCCCCAGCATTTT
TRBJ2-7 TRBV7-9 few . 13 CASSPGKGDEQYF TGTGCCAGCAGCCCAGGGAAAGGGGACGAGCAGTACTTC
TRBJ1-3 TRBV5-1 . . 11 CASRDGNTIYF TGCGCCAGCAGGGATGGAAACACCATATATTTT
TRBJ1-6 TRBV20-1 . . 15 CSARVAGVGESPLHF TGCAGTGCTAGAGTAGCGGGGGTAGGGGAGTCACCCCTCCACTTT
TRBJ1-6 TRBV4-1 . . 16 CASSQTWVAYNSPLHF TGCGCCAGCAGCCAAACCTGGGTCGCCTATAATTCACCCCTCCACTTT
TRBJ2-5 TRBV20-1 few . 14 CSARDNHRSETQYF TGCAGTGCTAGAGACAACCACAGATCTGAGACCCAGTACTTC
TRBJ1-1 TRBV4-1 few . 16 CASSQGAGISNTEAFF TGCGCCAGCAGCCAAGGCGCAGGGATTTCGAACACTGAAGCTTTCTTT
TRBJ1-1 TRBV3-1 . . 13 CASSQDTRFKAFF TGTGCCAGCAGCCAAGATACAAGATTTAAAGCTTTCTTT
TRBJ1-1 TRBV29-1 . . 13 CSARVGSNTEAFF TGCAGCGCCCGGGTGGGCAGTAACACTGAAGCTTTCTTT
TRBJ2-3 TRBV20-1 . . 15 CSATSGRGRTDTQYF TGCAGTGCCACTTCGGGTCGGGGGCGCACAGATACGCAGTATTTT
TRBJ1-1 TRBV27 . . 15 CASNHGTGPNTEAFF TGTGCCAGCAACCACGGAACGGGCCCGAACACTGAAGCTTTCTTT
TRBJ2-1 TRBV5-1 few . 12 CASSESGTGSFF TGCGCCAGCAGCGAGTCCGGGACGGGGTCGTTCTTC
TRBJ2-3 TRBV4-3 few . 14 CASSQADPGDTQYF TGCGCCAGCAGCCAAGCGGACCCTGGGGATACGCAGTATTTT
TRBJ2-7 TRBV5-6 few . 17 CASSHHPEGRVDNEQYF TGTGCCAGCAGCCATCACCCAGAGGGCAGGGTGGACAACGAGCAGTACTTC
TRBJ1-5 TRBV4-1 few . 16 CASSQVQGLSNQPQHF TGCGCCAGCAGCCAAGTCCAGGGACTTAGCAATCAGCCCCAGCATTTT
TRBJ2-3 TRBV23-1 . . 18 CASSQLFRLPKSTDTQYF TGCGCCAGCAGTCAGCTGTTCAGACTACCGAAAAGCACAGATACGCAGTATTTT
TRBJ2-3 TRBV11-2 . TRBD1 20 CASSLKGQGGSSGSTDTQYF TGTGCCAGCAGCTTAAAGGGACAGGGGGGTTCTAGCGGGAGCACAGATACGCAGTATTTT
TRBJ1-1 TRBV7-9 . . 15 CASSSPLPDRDEAFF TGTGCCAGCAGCTCCCCTCTGCCCGACAGAGATGAAGCTTTCTTT
TRBJ2-5 TRBV5-6 few . 15 CASSLSVWVQETQYF TGTGCCAGCAGCTTGTCCGTCTGGGTCCAAGAGACCCAGTACTTC
TRBJ1-1 TRBV6-2/TRBV6-3 few . 14 CASSYRGAITEAFF TGTGCCAGCAGTTACCGGGGGGCGATCACTGAAGCTTTCTTT
TRBJ2-7 TRBV29-1 . . 11 CSVADHYEQYF TGCAGCGTTGCCGACCACTACGAGCAGTACTTC
TRBJ2-7 TRBV7-6 many . 13 CASSLRDDYEQYF TGTGCCAGCAGCTTGAGGGACGATTACGAGCAGTACTTC
TRBJ2-2 TRBV12-3/TRBV12-4 few TRBD1 16 CASRSPDRGNTGELFF TGTGCCAGCAGATCCCCGGACAGGGGGAACACCGGGGAGCTGTTTTTT
TRBJ2-3 TRBV4-2 few . 13 CASSTRDLDTQYF TGTGCCAGCAGCACTCGGGACTTGGATACGCAGTATTTT
TRBJ2-7 TRBV6-2/TRBV6-3 . . 13 CASSRTGGLEQYF TGTGCCAGCAGCCGAACCGGGGGCCTGGAGCAGTACTTC
TRBJ2-7 TRBV28 . . 14 CASSKGGSPREQYF TGTGCCAGCAGTAAAGGGGGGTCCCCTCGGGAGCAGTACTTC
TRBJ2-5 TRBV5-1 . . 17 CASSFAAQTGRQETQYF TGCGCCAGCAGTTTTGCAGCCCAAACAGGGCGACAAGAGACCCAGTACTTC
TRBJ2-3 TRBV10-3 many TRBD2 17 CAISDPGLAGDTDTQYF TGTGCCATCAGTGACCCGGGACTAGCGGGAGACACAGATACGCAGTATTTT
TRBJ1-5 TRBV16 few . 13 CASSQWQGQPQHF TGTGCCAGCAGCCAATGGCAGGGGCAGCCCCAGCATTTT
TRBJ2-3 TRBV6-1 few . 14 CASRAGVSTDTQYF TGTGCCAGCAGGGCAGGGGTTTCCACAGATACGCAGTATTTT